These T cell receptor beta chains were read from a single sample in a study of PD-1 blockade in mismatch repair-deficient tumors. Clones were read by immunoSEQ multiplex PCR, and TCRdb kept only the in-frame ones, dropping some. The sample has 100,000 to 150,000 clones; around nine tenths are singletons. Sequencing used peripheral blood, obtained just under 74 weeks after starting pembrolizumab. The receptors originated from an adult with mismatch repair-deficient cancer. The CDR3 runs from the conserved cysteine through the conserved F or W.

TRBV2 CASSESGIGYTF
TRBV2 CASSEGGPYGYTF
TRBV6-5 CASRPETGGEQPQHF
TRBV19 CASSIDGNSYEQYF
TRBV5-1 CASSLGDYEQYF
TRBV5-1 CASSLEATGDEQYF
TRBV10-2 CASSESGQGMNTEAFF
TRBV6-5 CASTHLMGMSETQYF
TRBV12-5 CASGIYSTSGRAHNEQFF
TRBV5-1 CASSLVQASGLAETYEQYF
TRBV5-1 CASSPGTSGITGELFF
TRBV4-3 CASSQGQGKGSEKLFF
TRBV11-2 CASSSPLNEQYF
TRBV29-1 CSVEGWMNTEAFF
TRBV11-2 CASSLDLISGKIGELFF
TRBV28 CASSLRGGRTEAFF
TRBV11-3 CASSFAPGERRETQYF
TRBV5-1 CASSFGSQAYEQYF
TRBV6-1 CASSESGFGNQPQHF
TRBV9 CASSVGGLAYEQYF
TRBV5-1 CASSFGGTNQPQHF
TRBV30 CAWSLVTDTQYF
TRBV10-1 CASSESGRAFSEQYF
TRBV6-6 CASSYTPSEQYF
TRBV5-6 CASSPPGTNVRPEAFF
TRBV28 CASSLPTRLAGGGEQYF
TRBV4-3 CASSQGAGGTKNIQYF
TRBV5-4 CASSLGRLANTGELFF
TRBV4-1 CASSQVAGAGDTQYF
TRBV30 CAKQDSPYEQYF
TRBV6-4 CASSEVGGTGELFF
TRBV5-6 CASSLARYGRGKNGYTF
TRBV4-1 CASSQYDSRQFF
TRBV28 CASSPRDFKIYNEQFF
TRBV11-2 CASSQDRTGGYEQYF
TRBV11-3 CASSLDSGLAANTGELFF
TRBV5-1 CASSLTGLETLETQYF
TRBV28 CASRRYPGKPLNEQFF
TRBV27 CASSPSRQGWGEKLFF
TRBV19 CASDTSGPNTGELFF
TRBV6-4 CASSDLRDGYTF
TRBV4-1 CASSQVTLRPTDTQYF
TRBV11-3 CASSPLISTTDTQYF
TRBV5-1 CASSLRAVQETQYF
TRBV7-3 CASSLNGRGRGETQYF
TRBV4-1 CASSQDRGQGETQYF
TRBV9 CASSVDTGGNTIYF
TRBV6-5 CASSPPIRDTQYF
TRBV6-5 CASSYGAEAFF
TRBV7-2 CASSLGPLNTEAFF
TRBV19 CASSSRDGGRNYEQYF
TRBV28 CASRETGSGYEQYF
TRBV5-6 CASSFLRTGKTYEQYF